The 29 T cell receptor beta chains presented below share a single source sample, sequenced in a study of beta chain features in type 1 diabetes. The investigators reverse transcribed all of the isolated RNA, so they sequenced expressed TCRB transcripts. Some clones are missing from TCRdb's copy, which holds only in-frame ones; the method was immunoSEQ multiplex PCR. The sample lists 350,000 to 450,000 clones, approximately 13% occurring once. Sequencing was performed on naive CD4+ T cells from blood. All receptors derive from a man aged 30 to 39 in good health.

This clone occurred a few times. The DNA for the CDR3 is TGTGCCAGCAGCTTATCCACCGATGAGCAGTTCTTC. Amino acids: CASSLSTDEQFF. The chain uses TRBV5-4 and TRBJ2-1; D remains unclear. This CDR3 spans 12 amino acids. Trimming pared 2 bases from V and 8 bases from J, leaving 8 bases between. The germline V gene encodes CDR1 SGHNT and CDR2 YYREEE (reference sequence).

This clone was seen repeatedly, ten times or more. The V call is TRBV19, the J call TRBJ2-4, with D hard to call. Per germline, CDR1 LNHDA and CDR2 SQIVND (reference sequence). The CDR3 spans 13 residues. Trimming took off 1 base at V and 7 bases at J, with 8 bases between the two ends. CDR3 protein: CASSIGADNIQYF. CDR3 sequence (DNA): TGTGCCAGTAGTATAGGGGCAGATAACATTCAGTACTTC.

The chain couples TRBV29-1 to TRBJ1-2, with D unresolved. V lost 3 bases and J lost 8, with 10 bases in between. The CDR3 has 11 amino acids. From germline, CDR1 is SQVTM and CDR2 ANQGSEA. CDR3 bases: TGCAGCGTTGATGGATCCAGCGGCTACACCTTC. Encoded protein: CSVDGSSGYTF.

The rearrangement joins TRBV11-2 to TRBJ1-3; no clear D. The CDR3 has 15 amino acids. V lost 4 bases to trimming and J lost 2 bases, with 12 bases between them. Germline V gene data show CDR1 as SGHAT and CDR2 as FQNNGV. CDR3 coding DNA: TGTGCCAGCAGCTACGGGTTGCCGCCTGGAAACACCATATATTTT. Translation: CASSYGLPPGNTIYF.

Here the CDR3 DNA reads TGTGCCAGCAGCCCCGGGACTAGCCTTGGTGAGCAGTTCTTC. As protein: CASSPGTSLGEQFF. This chain connects TRBV9 to TRBJ2-1; 9 nucleotides agree with TRBD2. The CDR3 loop spans 14 amino acids. The germline gives CDR1 SGDLS, CDR2 YYNGEE. With V trimmed by 4 bases and J by 9 bases, 8 bases remained unmatched. Complete variable domain (other parts from reference TRBV9 and TRBJ2-1): DSGVTQTPKHLITATGQRVTLRCSPRSGDLSVYWYQQSLDQGLQFLIQYYNGEERAKGNILERFSAQQFPDLHSELNLSSLELGDSALYFCASSPGTSLGEQFFGPGTRLTVL.

This clone occurred a few times. This sequence joins TRBV19 and TRBJ2-1; 7 bases match TRBD1. CDR1 and CDR2 (germline): LNHDA, SQIVND (reference sequence). CDR3 size: 14 residues. V lost 4 bases, J lost 7 bases, and 7 bases stayed unmatched. CDR3 amino acids: CASSKGQSQNEQFF. CDR3 DNA: TGTGCCAGTAGTAAGGGACAGTCTCAAAATGAGCAGTTCTTC.

This clone turned up a few times. V and J are TRBV2 and TRBJ2-7, with no clear D. This CDR3 is built from 13 residues. V shed 3 bases and J shed 4 bases, with 10 bases lying between them. The germline gives CDR1 SNHLY, CDR2 FYNNEI. In DNA, the CDR3 is TGTGCCAGCAGTGACGCAGGCAGTTACGAGCAGTACTTC. Its translation is CASSDAGSYEQYF. Full variable domain (remainder filled in from reference TRBV2 and TRBJ2-7): EPEVTQTPSHQVTQMGQEVILRCVPISNHLYFYWYRQILGQKVEFLVSFYNNEISEKSEIFDDQFSVERPDGSNFTLKIRSTKLEDSAMYFCASSDAGSYEQYFGPGTRLTVT.

This clone was seen only a few times. The J gene is TRBJ1-4, the V gene TRBV7-2; D is uncertain. This CDR3 has 13 residues. With 5 bases removed from V and 7 bases from J, the gap between germline ends came to 11 bases. Germline values: CDR1 SGHTA, CDR2 FQGNSA. CDR3 amino acids: CASSQRRAEKLFF. The CDR3 DNA reads TGTGCCAGCAGCCAGCGACGGGCTGAAAAACTGTTTTTT.

J is TRBJ1-1 and V is TRBV13, with TRBD1 as a possible D gene (6 bases). V shed 5 bases and J shed 7 bases, with 20 bases lying between them. The germline CDR1 and CDR2 sequences are PRHDT and FYEKMQ (reference sequence). The CDR3 runs 15 residues. The CDR3 coding sequence is TGTGCCAGCAGCCCTAGTTGGCGGGGGCTAAGTGAAGCTTTCTTT. Translation gives CASSPSWRGLSEAFF. Based on the CDR3 plus reference TRBV13 and TRBJ1-1, the full variable domain is AAGVIQSPRHLIKEKRETATLKCYPIPRHDTVYWYQQGPGQDPQFLISFYEKMQSDKGSIPDRFSAQQFSDYHSELNMSSLELGDSALYFCASSPSWRGLSEAFFGQGTRLTVV.

V is TRBV7-9 and J is TRBJ2-5; D uncertain. The CDR3 length is 15 residues. CDR1 and CDR2 from the germline V gene are SEHNR and FQNEAQ (reference sequence). Trimming shortened V by 5 bases and J by 2 bases, and 15 bases separated the two germline ends. CDR3 nucleotides: TGTGCCAGCAGCCAAAAGCTGCTCAGGCAAGAGACCCAGTACTTC. It is translated as CASSQKLLRQETQYF. Looking up the rest from reference TRBV7-9 and TRBJ2-5 gives the full variable domain: DTGVSQNPRHKITKRGQNVTFRCDPISEHNRLYWYRQTLGQGPEFLTYFQNEAQLEKSRLLSDRFSAERPKGSFSTLEIQRTEQGDSAMYLCASSQKLLRQETQYFGPGTRLLVL.

The chain recombines TRBV11-2 with TRBJ2-5; D not certain. Gene TRBJ2-7 matches the end of the DNA better, so the J call may be wrong. Germline assignment: CDR1 SGHAT and CDR2 FQNNGV. CDR3 size: 14 residues. The CDR3 bases are TGTGCCAGCAGCTTAGGGGCCGGCCCCTACGAGCAGTACTTC. Translating gives CASSLGAGPYEQYF.

The gene calls are TRBV27 and TRBJ2-3; weak D call: TRBD1 (6 bases). Looked up from germline, CDR1 is MNHEY and CDR2 is SMNVEV (reference sequence). CDR3 length equals 15 residues. The ends were cut back, 5 bases at V and 3 bases at J, with 15 bases in the middle. CDR3 sequence: CASSPQGPRTDTQYF. CDR3 nucleotide sequence: TGTGCCAGCAGTCCACAGGGCCCACGGACAGATACGCAGTATTTT.

V gene TRBV6-5 combines with J gene TRBJ2-7, with a tentative D call TRBD1 (6 bases). This CDR3 contains 10 residues. Germline assignment: CDR1 MNHEY and CDR2 SVGAGI. V was shortened by 11 bases and J by 2 bases, with 7 bases between the two germline ends. The CDR3, as DNA: TGTGCCGGACAGACCTACGAGCAGTACGTC. This translates into CAGQTYEQYV.

This sequence joins TRBV25-1 and TRBJ2-5; 9 nucleotides align to TRBD2. Losses at the gene ends were 1 base for V and 5 bases for J; bases not matched to a gene: 8. Looked up from germline, CDR1 is MGHDK and CDR2 is SYGVNS. The CDR3 runs 16 residues. This CDR3 is CASSELGSGSSETQYF. The CDR3 DNA is TGTGCCAGCAGTGAATTGGGTAGCGGGAGTTCGGAGACCCAGTACTTC.

J is TRBJ1-2 and V is TRBV7-6; weak D call: TRBD1 (5 bases). Germline loops: CDR1 SGHVS, CDR2 FNYEAQ. CDR3 length: 13 residues. The V end was cut by 5 bases, the J end by 2 bases, with 9 bases between. CDR3 sequence (DNA): TGTGCCAGCAGCAAGACAGCGAACTATGGCTACACCTTC. Protein: CASSKTANYGYTF. Complete variable domain (other parts from reference TRBV7-6 and TRBJ1-2): GAGVSQSPRYKVTKRGQDVALRCDPISGHVSLYWYRQALGQGPEFLTYFNYEAQQDKSGLPNDRFSAERPEGSISTLTIQRTEQRDSAMYRCASSKTANYGYTFGSGTRLTVV.

The rearrangement joins TRBV7-2 to TRBJ2-2; D not resolved. CDR3 length: 14 residues. Germline V gene sequence: CDR1 SGHTA, CDR2 FQGNSA. Trimming removed 5 bases from V and 4 bases from J, with 11 bases in between. The CDR3 region is CASSTNRVTGELFF. CDR3 bases: TGTGCCAGCAGCACGAACAGAGTCACCGGGGAGCTGTTTTTT.

The V call is TRBV7-2, the J call TRBJ2-1; unclear D gene. The CDR3 spans 15 residues. V lost 3 bases to trimming and J lost 2 bases, with 11 bases between them. CDR1 and CDR2 from the germline V gene are SGHTA and FQGNSA. CDR3: CASSFSPSAYNEQFF. The DNA of the CDR3 is TGTGCCAGCAGCTTTTCCCCCAGCGCCTACAATGAGCAGTTCTTC.

This clone was picked up a small number of times. The chain couples TRBV14 to TRBJ2-1; tentative D call: TRBD1 (6 bases). This CDR3 is built from 15 residues. Trimming took 4 bases from V and 0 from J, leaving 10 bases between them. The germline gives CDR1 SGHDN, CDR2 FVKESK. CDR3 sequence reads: CASSPMTGSYNEQFF. The CDR3 DNA reads as TGTGCCAGCAGCCCTATGACAGGCTCCTACAATGAGCAGTTCTTC.

CDR3 in amino acids: CASSATGVRQPQHF. CDR3 DNA: TGTGCCAGCAGCGCGACAGGGGTCAGACAGCCCCAGCATTTT. The chain carries TRBV7-2 and TRBJ1-5; 8 bases align to TRBD1. This CDR3 comprises 14 residues. Germline V CDR1 and CDR2: SGHTA, FQGNSA. J was trimmed by 7 bases and V by 5 bases; bases with no gene match: 7.

The chain links TRBV7-9 to TRBJ2-5, with D unclear. Looked up from germline, CDR1 is SEHNR and CDR2 is FQNEAQ (reference sequence). The CDR3 runs to 12 residues. V shed 6 bases and J shed 5 bases, with 10 bases lying between them. CDR3: CASRSRRETQYF. In nucleotides, the CDR3 is TGTGCCAGCAGAAGTAGACGGGAGACCCAGTACTTC.

This clone occurred a few times. V usage is TRBV7-9 and J usage is TRBJ1-1; 9 bases are shared with TRBD1. The CDR3 has 14 residues. Losses at the gene ends were 1 base for V and 11 bases for J; bases not matched to a gene: 8. CDR1 and CDR2 (germline): SEHNR, FQNEAQ (reference sequence). CDR3 residues: CASSLEQGAPPAFF. The CDR3 coding sequence is TGTGCCAGCAGCTTAGAACAGGGGGCGCCGCCGGCTTTCTTT.

This clone has a handful of counts. This chain joins TRBV6-5 and TRBJ2-3; 7 bases fit TRBD1. Germline V CDR1 and CDR2: MNHEY, SVGAGI. The CDR3 extends over 12 amino acids. V was pared by 6 bases and J by 5 bases, with 2 bases of the junction left unmatched. CDR3 bases: TGTGCCAGCAGACCAGGGGGAGATACGCAGTATTTT. Translating it yields CASRPGGDTQYF.

This clone has more than one count but fewer than ten. The rearrangement joins TRBV9 to TRBJ2-1, with TRBD2 as a possible D gene (6 bases). Germline values: CDR1 SGDLS, CDR2 YYNGEE. Trimming removed 4 bases from V and 5 bases from J, with 22 bases in between. This CDR3 contains 17 residues. CDR3 loop: CASSPRGASVTNNEQFF. The CDR3 bases are TGTGCCAGCAGCCCACGCGGGGCTAGCGTGACGAACAATGAGCAGTTCTTC.

This clone came up a few times. J is TRBJ1-1 and V is TRBV5-1; the D gene is possibly TRBD1 (5 bases). The CDR3 has 15 residues. From germline, CDR1 is SGHRS and CDR2 YFSETQ. Trimming left V 4 bases short and J 2 bases short, with 15 bases between. Here the CDR3 reads CASSRTGTANTEAFF. DNA of the CDR3: TGCGCCAGCAGCCGCACCGGGACGGCTAACACTGAAGCTTTCTTT.

In its sample, this clone was seen once. The V and J genes are TRBV2 and TRBJ2-5; 7 positions agree with TRBD1. Germline V gives CDR1 SNHLY, CDR2 FYNNEI. V shed 4 bases, J shed 2 bases, and the junction held 10 bases outside the gene matches. The length of the CDR3 is 16 residues. The DNA for the CDR3 is TGTGCCAGCAGTGTTCTGCCGGGACAGCAACAAGAGACCCAGTACTTC. It is translated as CASSVLPGQQQETQYF. The complete variable domain, with remaining parts taken from reference TRBV2 and TRBJ2-5, reads EPEVTQTPSHQVTQMGQEVILRCVPISNHLYFYWYRQILGQKVEFLVSFYNNEISEKSEIFDDQFSVERPDGSNFTLKIRSTKLEDSAMYFCASSVLPGQQQETQYFGPGTRLLVL.

This chain links TRBV7-2 with TRBJ1-2, with D tentatively TRBD1 (5 bases). The CDR3 sequence is 15 residues long. Looked up from germline, CDR1 is SGHTA and CDR2 is FQGNSA. V was shortened by 2 bases and J by 8 bases, with 18 bases between the two germline ends. This chain's CDR3 is CASSLPGREGRGYTF. In DNA, the CDR3 is TGTGCCAGCAGCTTACCGGGCAGGGAGGGTAGGGGCTACACCTTC. The whole variable domain, remainder taken from reference TRBV7-2 and TRBJ1-2, is GAGVSQSPSNKVTEKGKDVELRCDPISGHTALYWYRQSLGQGLEFLIYFQGNSAPDKSGLPSDRFSAERTGGSVSTLTIQRTQQEDSAVYLCASSLPGREGRGYTFGSGTRLTVV.

This clone was picked up many times. The chain carries TRBV4-3 and TRBJ2-5, with TRBD1 identical over 7 bases. With V trimmed by 3 bases and J by 5 bases, 3 bases remained unmatched. The CDR3 is made up of 13 amino acids. Germline CDR1 and CDR2: LGHNA and YSLEER. The CDR3 DNA reads TGCGCCAGCAGCCACGGACAGGCCGAGACCCAGTACTTC. This translates into CASSHGQAETQYF.

The rearrangement links TRBV6-5 to TRBJ2-1; 8 bases agree with TRBD1. Germline lookup yields CDR1 MNHEY and CDR2 SVGAGI. With 2 bases clipped from V and 4 bases from J, the junction kept 7 bases outside the gene matches. The CDR3 has 16 residues. CDR3 protein: CASSYLQGAQYNEQFF. CDR3 coding DNA: TGTGCCAGCAGTTACCTTCAGGGGGCCCAGTACAATGAGCAGTTCTTC.

The rearrangement uses TRBV7-2 and TRBJ2-4; 11 bases are shared with TRBD2. The CDR3 runs to 17 residues. The V gene's germline CDR1 is SGHTA and CDR2 FQGNSA. Trimming took 2 bases from V and 0 from J; bases not matched to a gene: 3. CDR3 sequence (DNA): TGTGCCAGCAGCTTACCCGGACTAGCGGGAGCCAAAAACATTCAGTACTTC. This translates into CASSLPGLAGAKNIQYF.